Listed here is a single T cell receptor (beta chain). This record comes from a study of blood T cell repertoires in COVID-19. The data were produced by immunoSEQ multiplex PCR, yet TCRdb's version contains in-frame clones alone and is incomplete. The sample lists approximately 230,000 clones; about 85% were seen once. V was shortened by 0 bases and J by 8 bases, with 17 bases between the two germline ends. This CDR3 has 16 residues. Germline V CDR1 and CDR2: LGHNA, YSLEER. Sequencing used peripheral blood. The TCR was taken from a man aged 18 to 29 with active or convalescent COVID-19. The chain links TRBV4-3 to TRBJ2-1, with D perhaps TRBD1 (6 bases). CDR3 nucleotides: TGCGCCAGCAGCCAAGATACGGGGACATTCTTGGATGAGCAGTTCTTC. Translated: CASSQDTGTFLDEQFF.